This T cell receptor (beta chain) originates from a study of cytomegalovirus exposure and HLA in healthy donors. V lost 4 bases, J lost 7 bases, and 18 bases lay in between. The CDR3 totals 15 residues. Germline V lookup: CDR1 SGDLS, CDR2 YYNGEE. Whole-study findings and limits: In a later analysis, first-cohort TCR clusters were found to tend to co-occur in the roughly 120 validation repertoires. Accounts indicate the classifier identified cytomegalovirus status with strong specificity and sensitivity. Some TCR beta chains (more than 150 of them) were listed as cytomegalovirus-associated. The CMV antigen specificity of a few CMV-associated chains was confirmed through in vitro analysis.

About this clone itself: What it recognizes is unknown.

Generated by immunoSEQ multiplex PCR, the TCRdb table keeps only in-frame clones and is missing some. The sample contains under 400,000 clones, roughly 85% of which appear only once. The V call is TRBV9, the J call TRBJ1-5, with D possibly TRBD1 on 6 matching bases. This sequence originates from a woman aged 18-29 years in good health and CMV-seronegative. The material sequenced was PBMCs. The CDR3 coding sequence is TGTGCCAGCAGCCCCACCTCGGGGGGCGAACAGCCCCAGCATTTT. Its translation is CASSPTSGGEQPQHF.